This T cell receptor beta chain comes out of a study of blood T cell repertoires in COVID-19. For the study at large: Collection of acute and convalescent COVID-19 samples took place in the United States, Italy and Spain. The cDNA or gDNA used as material had been derived from T cells, B-cell-depleted T cells, or PBMCs.

V lost 2 bases and J 3 bases, leaving 19 bases between the germline ends. Germline V gene sequence: CDR1 MNHEY, CDR2 SMNVEV (reference sequence). This CDR3 spans 18 amino acids. Clones were read by immunoSEQ multiplex PCR, and TCRdb kept only the in-frame ones, dropping some. The sample contains about 480,000 clones, about 88% of which appear only once. This clone has just one count. The sequencing input was peripheral blood. The rearrangement links TRBV27 to TRBJ2-2; perhaps TRBD1 as D (8 bases). The TCR sequence derives from a man between 18 and 29 years old with COVID-19, enrolled during active disease. CDR3 in DNA: TGTGCCAGCAGTTTAAGGGGGGGACAGGCTAAAGACACCGGGGAGCTGTTTTTT. It codes for CASSLRGGQAKDTGELFF.